The entry that follows covers one T cell receptor (beta chain) sequence. Its specificity is unknown. Profiled with immunoSEQ multiplex PCR; TCRdb holds only in-frame clones, not every one. In the table there are a few thousand clones, 65% to 90% of which are singletons. This specimen belongs to a study of immune evolution from preneoplasia to lung adenocarcinoma. Study outcomes and limitations: Later-stage lesions appeared to have more T cells, more diversity, less clonality.

CDR3 size: 12 residues. CDR1 and CDR2 (germline): MDHEN, SYDVKM. The V and J ends lost 4 bases and 14 bases respectively, with 14 bases between them. The J gene is TRBJ1-4, the V gene TRBV28; D not resolved. The specimen sequenced was FFPE invasive lung adenocarcinoma tissue. The receptor was derived from a person between 50 and 60 years old with lung adenocarcinoma. In DNA, the CDR3 is TGTGCCAGCAGTTCCAGAGAAATGGGGCTGTTTTTT. Protein sequence: CASSSREMGLFF.